The next 12 T cell receptor beta chains were all read from a single sample in a study of shared clonotypes between healthy human individuals. Libraries were prepared by immunoSEQ multiplex PCR; TCRdb keeps only in-frame clonotypes and omits some of them. Of about 2,500,000 clones detected, roughly nine tenths appear once; the ten largest clones hold roughly 0.14%. Sequenced: naive CD4+ T cells sorted from blood. The subset here: CD45RA+ positively selected. The receptors were sampled from a man younger than 35 in good health.

The V and J genes are TRBV15 and TRBJ1-2; maybe TRBD1 (5 bases). The CDR3 length is 14 residues. Per the germline V gene, CDR1 is LNHNV and CDR2 is YYDKDF (reference sequence). V lost 0 bases and J lost 8, with 13 bases in between. This CDR3 is CATSREGLYKGYTF. The CDR3 DNA follows: TGTGCCACCAGCAGAGAGGGACTTTATAAGGGCTACACCTTC. The variable domain in full, completed from reference TRBV15 and TRBJ1-2, reads DAMVIQNPRYQVTQFGKPVTLSCSQTLNHNVMYWYQQKSSQAPKLLFHYYDKDFNNEADTPDNFQSRRPNTSFCFLDIRSPGLGDTAMYLCATSREGLYKGYTFGSGTRLTVV.

The chain carries TRBV14 and TRBJ1-6, with D unresolved. The CDR3 runs 14 residues. Germline V gives CDR1 SGHDN, CDR2 FVKESK. V shed 0 bases and J shed 10 bases, with 10 bases lying between them. CDR3 nucleotide sequence: TGTGCCAGCAGCCAAGATCCCTTCGGGTCACCCCTCCACTTT. Residues: CASSQDPFGSPLHF.

The chain joins TRBV28 to TRBJ1-1, with D possibly TRBD1 on 6 matching bases. The ends were cut back, 7 bases at V and 1 base at J, with 13 bases in the middle. The CDR3 is 14 residues long. The V gene's germline CDR1 is MDHEN and CDR2 SYDVKM. The CDR3 reads CASTVRGRNTEAFF. CDR3 DNA: TGTGCCAGCACCGTAAGGGGGAGGAACACTGAAGCTTTCTTT.

Concerning this clone: At the DNA level, this CDR3 is encoded by other sequences in the same sample as well. The chain combines TRBV10-3 with TRBJ2-7; unclear D gene. The CDR3 consists of 13 residues. With 2 bases removed from V and 2 bases from J, the gap between germline ends came to 7 bases. From germline, CDR1 is ENHRY and CDR2 SYGVKD. As DNA, the CDR3 is TGTGCCATCAGTGAGGGTTTACCCTACGAGCAGTACTTC. Protein sequence: CAISEGLPYEQYF.

This chain uses TRBV2 with TRBJ1-1; D is undetermined. V lost 7 bases and J lost 1, with 13 bases in between. CDR3 length: 14 amino acids. The germline V gene has CDR1 SNHLY and CDR2 FYNNEI. The CDR3 region is CASTYEGGNTEAFF. In DNA form, the CDR3 reads TGTGCCAGCACCTACGAGGGTGGGAACACTGAAGCTTTCTTT.

Of note for this clone: This sample includes further DNA sequences coding for the same CDR3. The J gene is TRBJ1-3, the V gene TRBV5-1, with 7 bases fitting TRBD1. The ends lost 3 bases at V and 2 bases at J; junction bases unmatched: 2. This CDR3 is 14 amino acids long. Germline V lookup: CDR1 SGHRS, CDR2 YFSETQ. The CDR3: CASSSGQAGNTIYF. CDR3 DNA: TGCGCCAGCAGCTCTGGACAGGCTGGAAACACCATATATTTT. The variable domain in full, completed from reference TRBV5-1 and TRBJ1-3, reads KAGVTQTPRYLIKTRGQQVTLSCSPISGHRSVSWYQQTPGQGLQFLFEYFSETQRNKGNFPGRFSGRQFSNSRSEMNVSTLELGDSALYLCASSSGQAGNTIYFGEGSWLTVV.

The chain employs TRBV18 and TRBJ1-2; D is possibly TRBD1 (5 bases). In germline, CDR1 is KGHSH, CDR2 LQKENI. The CDR3 covers 16 residues. V lost 3 bases and J 5 bases, leaving 19 bases between the germline ends. Here the CDR3 DNA reads TGTGCCAGCTCACCTCGTTCACAGGACCTGGGGTATGGCTACACCTTC. This translates into CASSPRSQDLGYGYTF.

This chain connects TRBV11-2 to TRBJ1-3; maybe TRBD1 (5 bases). CDR3 length: 13 amino acids. V was trimmed by 4 bases and J by 11 bases, leaving 15 bases between them. CDR1 is SGHAT and CDR2 is FQNNGV in the germline V gene. The CDR3 nucleotides are TGTGCCAGCAGCTCCGCTAGGGGTTTGTCCATATATTTT. Protein product: CASSSARGLSIYF.

The chain carries TRBV7-8 and TRBJ2-2, with TRBD2 identical over 9 bases. V gave up 4 bases and J gave up 7 bases; unmatched junction bases: 4. This CDR3 region has 14 residues. The germline gives CDR1 SGHVS, CDR2 FQNEAQ. The CDR3 DNA reads TGTGCCAGCAGCTGGGGACTAGCTGACGGGGAGCTGTTTTTT. It codes for CASSWGLADGELFF.

This clone was found a few times. The V call is TRBV4-1, the J call TRBJ1-5; 10 nucleotides align to TRBD1. The CDR3 covers 15 residues. The V and J ends lost 3 bases and 6 bases, in that order; junction bases with no gene match: 5. Germline assignment: CDR1 MGHRA and CDR2 YSYEKL. The CDR3 protein is CASSHPGQGTQPQHF. DNA for the CDR3: TGCGCCAGCAGCCACCCGGGACAGGGGACTCAGCCCCAGCATTTT.

The chain employs TRBV2 and TRBJ1-6; TRBD1 agrees at 11 bases. Germline values: CDR1 SNHLY, CDR2 FYNNEI. CDR3 length: 16 amino acids. V gave up 3 bases and J gave up 6 bases; unmatched junction bases: 4. This chain's CDR3 is CASSDPGQGVNSPLHF. CDR3 DNA: TGTGCCAGCAGTGACCCGGGACAGGGGGTTAATTCACCCCTCCACTTT.

The chain combines TRBV9 with TRBJ2-3, with 7 nucleotides matching TRBD2. The germline CDR1 and CDR2 sequences are SGDLS and YYNGEE. V trimming: 3 bases; J trimming: 5 bases; junction bases outside the gene matches: 9. The CDR3 has 15 residues. The CDR3 nucleotides read TGTGCCAGCAGCGCTGATATCGCGGGGGTAGATACGCAGTATTTT. It yields the protein CASSADIAGVDTQYF. Supplemented by reference TRBV9 and TRBJ2-3, the full variable domain reads DSGVTQTPKHLITATGQRVTLRCSPRSGDLSVYWYQQSLDQGLQFLIQYYNGEERAKGNILERFSAQQFPDLHSELNLSSLELGDSALYFCASSADIAGVDTQYFGPGTRLTVL.